The next 28 T cell receptor beta chains were all read from a single sample in a study of response to subunit inactivated influenza vaccine. TCRdb reprocessed the RT-PCR reads with MiXCR, giving one entry per CDR3 protein. The table lists under 200,000 distinct CDR3 sequences, about 10% of them singletons. This specimen was CD8+ T cells sorted from PBMCs, taken less than 25 months after vaccination. The receptors originated from a man between 45 and 75 years old who received an inactivated influenza vaccine.

This clonotype has a handful of counts. An end of the junction does not agree with germline; a read error may underlie this. V and J are TRBV12-3 or TRBV12-4 and TRBJ2-1; tentative D call: TRBD1 (6 bases). The CDR3 extends over 14 amino acids. CDR3: CASSLGDTYYEQFF. In DNA form, the CDR3 reads TGTGCCAGCAGTTTAGGGGACACCTACTATGAGCAGTTCTTC.

Worth noting for this clonotype: A much bigger clone sits one base away, suggesting this may be a read error. This sequence joins TRBV10-3 and TRBJ2-5; weak D call: TRBD2 (7 bases). The germline V gene has CDR1 ENHRY and CDR2 SYGVKD. This CDR3 spans 15 amino acids. The CDR3 DNA reads as TGTGCCATCAGTGAACAGGGAGGGAACCAAGAGACCCGGTACTTC. As protein: CAISEQGGNQETRYF.

Only a few counts were recorded for this clonotype. The chain joins TRBV11-2 to TRBJ2-1, with a tentative D call TRBD1 (5 bases). Germline V CDR1 and CDR2: SGHAT, FQNNGV. The CDR3 contains 13 residues. Trimming shortened V by 5 bases and J by 12 bases, and 17 bases separated the two germline ends. CDR3 region: CASSKEQDWGQFF. CDR3 nucleotides: TGTGCCAGCAGCAAAGAACAGGATTGGGGGCAGTTCTTC.

Remarks on this clonotype: A much larger clone sits a single nucleotide away, making a read error possible. This chain's CDR3 is CTSSLEHQETQYF. As DNA, the CDR3 is TGTACCAGCAGCTTGGAGCATCAAGAGACCCAGTACTTC. The rearrangement links TRBV5-6 to TRBJ2-5; D remains ambiguous. This CDR3 is 13 amino acids long. Germline-derived CDR1 and CDR2 are SGHDT and YYEEEE.

This clonotype was seen a few times. The chain carries TRBV6-6 and TRBJ2-1; D is possibly TRBD2 (6 bases). CDR1 is MNHNY and CDR2 is SVGAGI in the germline V gene (reference sequence). V gave up 8 bases and J gave up 5 bases, with 13 bases separating them. The CDR3 sequence is 13 residues long. The CDR3, as DNA: TGTGCCAGCGATCTGGGAGGAAACAATGAGCAGTTCTTC. This sequence encodes CASDLGGNNEQFF.

The CDR3 spells CASSLAGLAVTDTQYF. CDR3 coding DNA: TGCGCCAGCAGCTTGGCCGGACTAGCGGTTACAGATACGCAGTATTTT. The rearrangement uses TRBV5-1 and TRBJ2-3, with 10 bases aligning to TRBD2. Germline CDR1 reads SGHRS; CDR2 reads YFSETQ. The CDR3 runs 16 residues. V shed 0 bases and J 3 bases; nucleotides not matched to a gene: 4.

The DNA for the CDR3 is TGCGCCAGCAGTGATGGGTTACTAGACAGTTCGGGCTCCTACGAGCAGTACTTC. This translates into CASSDGLLDSSGSYEQYF. The chain has TRBV10-2 and TRBJ2-7; the D call may be TRBD1 or TRBD2 (5 bases each). The CDR3 has 18 residues. V shed 3 bases and J shed 0 bases, with 21 bases lying between them. CDR1 is WSHSY and CDR2 is SAAADI in the germline V gene.

The rearrangement uses TRBV7-8 and TRBJ2-2, with no clear D. Trimming left V 5 bases short and J 5 bases short, with 6 bases between. This CDR3 has 12 amino acids. Looked up from germline, CDR1 is SGHVS and CDR2 is FQNEAQ. The CDR3 nucleotides are TGTGCCAGCAGCGCTCCTACCGGGGAGCTGTTTTTT. Its translation is CASSAPTGELFF.

This clonotype was observed a few times. This chain joins TRBV4-1 and TRBJ2-1; D is perhaps TRBD1 or TRBD2 (6 bases each). CDR3 length equals 17 residues. The V gene lost 1 base and the J gene lost 8 bases, with 21 bases spanning the gap. In germline, CDR1 is MGHRA, CDR2 YSYEKL. The CDR3 DNA reads TGCGCCAGCAGCCAAGGCTTGGGGGGCTTGCCCGTGGATGAGCAGTTCTTC. It translates to CASSQGLGGLPVDEQFF.

Concerning this clonotype: Just one base apart from a much larger clone, this may be a read error. The chain carries TRBV11-2 and TRBJ2-4; D unclear. Germline CDR1 and CDR2: SGHAT and FQNNGV. CDR3 length equals 12 residues. CDR3 residues: CASSLAQNIKYF. The CDR3 region has the DNA TGTGCCAGCAGCTTAGCCCAAAACATTAAGTACTTC.

This clonotype appeared many times. This chain uses TRBV6-5 with TRBJ2-2; perhaps TRBD2 as D (5 bases). CDR1 and CDR2 from the germline V gene are MNHEY and SVGAGI. CDR3 length: 14 amino acids. Trimming left V 2 bases short and J 4 bases short, with 8 bases between. The CDR3 DNA sequence: TGTGCCAGCAGTTACGGACTGTCCACCGGGGAGCTGTTTTTT. It translates to CASSYGLSTGELFF.

This clonotype was detected only a few times. This chain's CDR3 is CASSNPAGGQGEQYF. In DNA form, the CDR3 reads TGTGCCAGCAGTAACCCAGCGGGAGGGCAGGGCGAGCAGTACTTC. The chain joins TRBV12-3 or TRBV12-4 to TRBJ2-7, with TRBD2 matching over 10 bases. V gave up 5 bases and J gave up 6 bases; unmatched junction bases: 10. The CDR3 has 15 residues.

This clonotype came up a few times. The chain carries TRBV11-2 and TRBJ2-3; the D is unclear. There are 19 residues in the CDR3. Trimming stripped 5 bases from V and 2 bases from J, with 26 bases between. The germline gives CDR1 SGHAT, CDR2 FQNNGV. The CDR3 loop is CASSQPTFDEDQYTDTQYF. The CDR3 nucleotides read TGTGCCAGCAGCCAACCTACCTTCGACGAGGATCAGTACACAGATACGCAGTATTTT.

A few counts support this clonotype. The gene calls are TRBV3-1 and TRBJ2-5; the D gene is possibly TRBD2 (6 bases). V lost 1 base and J 1 base, leaving 7 bases between the germline ends. Germline V gene sequence: CDR1 LGHDT, CDR2 YNNKEL (reference sequence). This CDR3 region has 14 residues. CDR3 region: CASSQAGGQETQYF. The CDR3 DNA sequence: TGTGCCAGCAGCCAAGCCGGGGGCCAAGAGACCCAGTACTTC.

Ten or more counts support this clonotype. V is TRBV2 and J is TRBJ2-7, with TRBD2 matching 14 bases. Trimming cost V 4 bases and J 4 bases; bases outside gene matches: 12. From germline, CDR1 is SNHLY and CDR2 FYNNEI. The CDR3 contains 18 residues. The CDR3 DNA reads as TGTGCCAGCAGTGTTTTCGTGGGACTAGCGGGAGATAGTTACGAGCAGTACTTC. It encodes CASSVFVGLAGDSYEQYF.

This clonotype was recorded a few times. The rearrangement joins TRBV4-1 to TRBJ2-1, with D maybe TRBD2 (7 bases). This CDR3 is built from 15 residues. Germline V gene data show CDR1 as MGHRA and CDR2 as YSYEKL. Trimming removed 1 base at V and 6 bases at J, with 13 bases between. As DNA, the CDR3 is TGCGCCAGCAGCCAAGCCTGGGGGGGGCGCAATGAGCAGTTCTTC. This translates into CASSQAWGGRNEQFF.

This clonotype was picked up a small number of times. The genes are TRBV3-1 and TRBJ2-5; 10 bases agree with TRBD2. V was pared by 4 bases and J by 11 bases, with 7 bases of the junction left unmatched. CDR3 length: 13 residues. Germline V gene data show CDR1 as LGHDT and CDR2 as YNNKEL (reference sequence). The CDR3 here is CASSPGLADIQYF. In DNA form, the CDR3 reads TGTGCCAGCAGCCCCGGACTAGCGGACATACAGTACTTC.

This clonotype was recorded many times. The chain employs TRBV7-2 and TRBJ1-4; D is possibly TRBD1 (6 bases). From germline, CDR1 is SGHTA and CDR2 FQGNSA. V lost 5 bases and J lost 7, with 20 bases in between. The CDR3 sequence is 16 residues long. The CDR3 bases are TGTGCCAGCAGCCAGCTGCCGGACAGTACAATTGAAAAACTGTTTTTT. It encodes CASSQLPDSTIEKLFF.

The chain uses TRBV20-1 and TRBJ1-5, with no clear D. Trimming pared 2 bases from V and 2 bases from J, leaving 10 bases between. Germline CDR1 and CDR2: DFQATT and SNEGSKA (reference sequence). The CDR3 consists of 14 residues. The chain's CDR3 is CSARYGSGNQPQHF. CDR3 DNA: TGCAGTGCTAGATATGGGTCGGGCAATCAGCCCCAGCATTTT.

Only a few counts were recorded for this clonotype. The rearrangement links TRBV20-1 to TRBJ2-2; possible D gene TRBD1, 6 bases. Trimming left V 3 bases short and J 5 bases short, with 19 bases between. CDR1 and CDR2 from the germline V gene are DFQATT and SNEGSKA (reference sequence). The CDR3 covers 16 residues. CDR3 in amino acids: CSASFSGVTKTGELFF. The CDR3 nucleotides read TGCAGTGCTAGTTTTTCAGGGGTAACTAAGACCGGGGAGCTGTTTTTT.

This clonotype was counted a few times. The chain recombines TRBV7-3 with TRBJ2-1; D perhaps matches TRBD2 (6 bases). Looked up from germline, CDR1 is SGHTA and CDR2 is FQGTGA. V lost 5 bases and J lost 0, with 14 bases in between. The length of the CDR3 is 16 residues. The chain's CDR3 is CASSALASSSYNEQFF. CDR3 DNA: TGTGCCAGCAGCGCCCTAGCGTCGAGCTCCTACAATGAGCAGTTCTTC.

This clonotype was seen a few times. The chain employs TRBV9 and TRBJ2-3; 7 bases are a match to TRBD2. CDR1 is SGDLS and CDR2 is YYNGEE in the germline V gene. The CDR3 length is 17 residues. The J segment lost 0 bases and the V segment lost 0 bases, leaving 7 bases of the junction unmatched. CDR3 loop: CASSVAGGSGSTDTQYF. DNA for the CDR3: TGTGCCAGCAGCGTAGCGGGAGGCTCAGGGAGCACAGATACGCAGTATTTT.

The chain combines TRBV5-1 with TRBJ1-2; 12 bases map to TRBD1. This CDR3 is 16 amino acids long. Germline V gives CDR1 SGHRS, CDR2 YFSETQ. With 0 bases clipped from V and 6 bases from J, the junction kept 6 bases outside the gene matches. The CDR3 nucleotides read TGCGCCAGCAGCTTGGAAATGGGACAGGGGGCAAATGGCTACACCTTC. It is translated as CASSLEMGQGANGYTF.

In this sample, this clonotype turned up a few times. The chain has TRBV4-3 and TRBJ2-1; maybe TRBD2 (6 bases). Germline loops: CDR1 LGHNA, CDR2 YSLEER. V lost 0 bases and J 6 bases, leaving 15 bases between the germline ends. The CDR3 length is 16 residues. The CDR3 is CASSQDVDRGLNEQFF. The CDR3 region has the DNA TGCGCCAGCAGCCAAGATGTGGATAGGGGACTCAATGAGCAGTTCTTC.

V gene TRBV28 combines with J gene TRBJ2-3; D unresolved. V was pared by 5 bases and J by 0 bases, with 9 bases between. In germline, CDR1 is MDHEN, CDR2 SYDVKM. This CDR3 spans 14 amino acids. The chain's CDR3 is CASSIRLSTDTQYF. The CDR3 DNA is TGTGCCAGCAGTATTCGACTGAGCACAGATACGCAGTATTTT.

Only a few counts were recorded for this clonotype. The rearrangement uses TRBV3-1 and TRBJ2-2; D gene uncertain. Trimming removed 0 bases from V and 4 bases from J, with 6 bases in between. The CDR3 covers 14 residues. The germline V gene encodes CDR1 LGHDT and CDR2 YNNKEL (reference sequence). The CDR3 loop is CASSQDVTTGELFF. CDR3 coding DNA: TGTGCCAGCAGCCAAGATGTGACCACCGGGGAGCTGTTTTTT.

This clonotype was found a few times. The chain joins TRBV7-9 to TRBJ2-2, with D perhaps TRBD2 (6 bases). There are 17 residues in the CDR3. The V gene lost 2 bases and the J gene lost 0 bases, with 13 bases spanning the gap. Germline CDR1 reads SEHNR; CDR2 reads FQNEAQ (reference sequence). CDR3 nucleotide sequence: TGTGCCAGCAGCTTACGTGTATGGGGGGCGAACACCGGGGAGCTGTTTTTT. The encoded protein is CASSLRVWGANTGELFF.

This chain joins TRBV11-2 and TRBJ2-3; 8 nucleotides match TRBD2. CDR1 is SGHAT and CDR2 is FQNNGV in the germline V gene. Trimming removed 2 bases from V and 4 bases from J; junction bases left unmatched: 2. This CDR3 comprises 14 residues. This CDR3 reads CASSLLAGSDTQYF. The CDR3 DNA reads TGTGCCAGCAGCTTACTAGCGGGTTCAGATACGCAGTATTTT.